Shown below are 19 T cell receptor beta chains from a single sample sequenced in a study of a mutant IDH1 vaccine in newly diagnosed glioma. Time point given: baseline, week 1 (first vaccination visit). The treatment is: pre-vaccination baseline after standard-of-care therapy. Repertoires were generated with immunoSEQ multiplex PCR, while TCRdb's copy carries only in-frame clones and drops some. The table includes approximately 92,000 clones, around 80% detected once. The sample consisted of PBMCs, taken from a glioma patient treated with radiotherapy, temozolomide or both. These receptors originate from a middle-aged man with glioma.

The CDR3 reads CASSLDGATSSYEQYF. The DNA of the CDR3 is TGTGCCAGCAGCTTAGACGGGGCCACCTCATCCTACGAGCAGTACTTC. The chain has TRBV7-2 and TRBJ2-7; D assignment may be TRBD1 or TRBD2 (5 bases each). V dropped 1 base and J dropped 1 base, with 14 bases sitting between them. There are 16 residues in the CDR3. Per the germline V gene, CDR1 is SGHTA and CDR2 is FQGNSA.

This chain links TRBV7-9 with TRBJ2-1, with TRBD2 matching 13 bases. This CDR3 spans 15 amino acids. With V trimmed by 4 bases and J by 4 bases, 1 base remained unmatched. The germline V gene has CDR1 SEHNR and CDR2 FQNEAQ (reference sequence). CDR3 nucleotide sequence: TGTGCCAGCAGCTGGACTAGCGGGGGTTACAATGAGCAGTTCTTC. This sequence encodes CASSWTSGGYNEQFF. The variable domain in full, completed from reference TRBV7-9 and TRBJ2-1, reads DTGVSQNPRHKITKRGQNVTFRCDPISEHNRLYWYRQTLGQGPEFLTYFQNEAQLEKSRLLSDRFSAERPKGSFSTLEIQRTEQGDSAMYLCASSWTSGGYNEQFFGPGTRLTVL.

The V and J genes are TRBV7-2 and TRBJ2-3; tentative D call: TRBD2 (5 bases). The germline gives CDR1 SGHTA, CDR2 FQGNSA. V dropped 0 bases and J dropped 3 bases, with 13 bases sitting between them. The CDR3 length is 16 residues. CDR3 in DNA: TGTGCCAGCAGCTTAGCGGTAGGCCGGGGAACAGATACGCAGTATTTT. Residues: CASSLAVGRGTDTQYF. The full variable domain, with the rest looked up from reference TRBV7-2 and TRBJ2-3, is GAGVSQSPSNKVTEKGKDVELRCDPISGHTALYWYRQSLGQGLEFLIYFQGNSAPDKSGLPSDRFSAERTGGSVSTLTIQRTQQEDSAVYLCASSLAVGRGTDTQYFGPGTRLTVL.

The rearrangement uses TRBV5-1 and TRBJ1-3, with TRBD1 matching 7 bases. The CDR3 spans 17 residues. Germline CDR1 is SGHRS and CDR2 is YFSETQ. V was pared by 2 bases and J by 0 bases, with 8 bases of the junction left unmatched. CDR3 DNA sequence: TGCGCCAGCAGCTTCGGGGACAGTAGTTTCTCTGGAAACACCATATATTTT. Protein sequence: CASSFGDSSFSGNTIYF.

This clone showed up just a few times. Other DNA variants within this sample encode the same CDR3. The chain has TRBV18 and TRBJ1-6; D gene uncertain. V dropped 2 bases and J dropped 8 bases, with 4 bases sitting between them. The CDR3 totals 12 residues. CDR1 and CDR2 from the germline V gene are KGHSH and LQKENI. The CDR3 reads CASSPGDSPLHF. CDR3 in DNA: TGTGCCAGCTCACCAGGGGATTCACCCCTCCACTTT.

V gene TRBV7-9 combines with J gene TRBJ2-5, with 11 positions matching TRBD1. Germline V gene sequence: CDR1 SEHNR, CDR2 FQNEAQ (reference sequence). This CDR3 has 16 residues. The V segment lost 4 bases and the J segment 2 bases; nucleotides outside the gene matches: 6. DNA for the CDR3: TGTGCCAGCAGCTCGACGGACAGGGGGCGTCAAGAGACCCAGTACTTC. It is translated as CASSSTDRGRQETQYF.

The chain is built from TRBV21-1 and TRBJ2-1; TRBD2 is the table's D call, not checked against the DNA. TRBV21-1 is a listed pseudogene. The CDR3 has 16 residues. CDR3 bases: TGTGCCAGCAGCACCACTATTAGCGGGGGTTACAATGAGCAGTTCTTC. Translating it yields CASSTTISGGYNEQFF.

The chain combines TRBV30 with TRBJ2-5; 7 nucleotides line up with TRBD1. The CDR3 spans 14 residues. Trimming cost V 2 bases and J 5 bases; bases outside gene matches: 8. The germline V gene encodes CDR1 GTSNPN and CDR2 SVGIG (reference sequence). The CDR3 region has the DNA TGTGCCTGGAGTCTCGGCAGGGGGTTGGAGACCCAGTACTTC. Protein: CAWSLGRGLETQYF.

To note about this clone: One end of the junction fails to match germline, which may point to a read error. This chain uses TRBV11-1 with TRBJ2-2; 9 bases fit TRBD2. The CDR3 contains 15 residues. The germline V gene has CDR1 SGHAT and CDR2 FQDESV (reference sequence). The CDR3 DNA sequence: TGTGCCAGCAGATTAGCGGGAGAAAACACCGGGGAGCTGTTTTTT. Translating gives CASRLAGENTGELFF.

This clone was counted only a few times. J is TRBJ2-3 and V is TRBV30, with D perhaps TRBD2 (6 bases). Trimming pared 0 bases from V and 5 bases from J, leaving 15 bases between. The CDR3 extends over 15 amino acids. Germline lookup yields CDR1 GTSNPN and CDR2 SVGIG (reference sequence). The CDR3 region has the DNA TGTGCCTGGAGTGTAGCACTAGCTCTGGGAGATACGCAGTATTTT. It encodes CAWSVALALGDTQYF.

This sequence joins TRBV11-2 and TRBJ2-2; no clear D. Trimming took 5 bases from V and 7 from J, leaving 14 bases between them. The CDR3 length is 14 residues. Germline V gives CDR1 SGHAT, CDR2 FQNNGV. CDR3 residues: CASSPNRAGGELFF. CDR3 nucleotides: TGTGCCAGCAGCCCCAATCGGGCTGGCGGGGAGCTGTTTTTT.

The chain is built from TRBV7-8 and TRBJ1-4; perhaps TRBD1 as D (5 bases). The V gene lost 4 bases and the J gene lost 3 bases, with 12 bases spanning the gap. CDR1 and CDR2 from the germline V gene are SGHVS and FQNEAQ. CDR3 length: 15 amino acids. CDR3 in amino acids: CASSSSRAANEKLFF. DNA for the CDR3: TGTGCCAGCAGCTCATCCAGGGCAGCTAATGAAAAACTGTTTTTT.

This clone has just a few counts. This rearrangement joins TRBV5-1 to TRBJ2-2, with 7 nucleotides matching TRBD2. Trimming took 3 bases from V and 5 from J; bases not matched to a gene: 4. There are 14 residues in the CDR3. Per the germline V gene, CDR1 is SGHRS and CDR2 is YFSETQ. CDR3 amino acids: CASSSGLTTGELFF. DNA of the CDR3: TGCGCCAGCAGCTCGGGACTAACTACCGGGGAGCTGTTTTTT.

The V and J genes are TRBV10-3 and TRBJ2-7; TRBD2 matches at 9 bases. Germline V lookup: CDR1 ENHRY, CDR2 SYGVKD. The V and J ends lost 8 bases and 6 bases, in that order; junction bases with no gene match: 11. The CDR3 extends over 14 amino acids. The DNA of the CDR3 is TGTGCCATCGGGGGGCGGGAGGGCCCTAGCGAGCAGTACTTC. Translation: CAIGGREGPSEQYF.

V is TRBV5-1 and J is TRBJ2-1, with TRBD1 matching over 10 bases. The CDR3 is 15 residues long. Per germline, CDR1 SGHRS and CDR2 YFSETQ. J lost 5 bases, V lost 2 bases, and 4 bases had no gene match. CDR3 DNA sequence: TGCGCCAGCAGCTTAGCGGGACAGGGGAACAATGAGCAGTTCTTC. This encodes CASSLAGQGNNEQFF.

This chain joins TRBV19 and TRBJ1-5; D gene ambiguous. The CDR3 consists of 13 residues. The V and J ends lost 3 bases and 1 base respectively, with 4 bases between them. Germline values: CDR1 LNHDA, CDR2 SQIVND (reference sequence). For the CDR3, the DNA is TGTGCCAGTAGTATGGTGAGCAATCAGCCCCAGCATTTT. Translating it yields CASSMVSNQPQHF.

This clone was seen a few times. The chain couples TRBV28 to TRBJ1-2; 8 bases match TRBD1. The CDR3 length is 14 residues. Per the germline V gene, CDR1 is MDHEN and CDR2 is SYDVKM. The V gene end was trimmed by 6 bases and the J gene end by 4 bases; junction bases not matched to a gene: 7. The CDR3 here is CASRRTGPGYGYTF. The CDR3 DNA reads as TGTGCCAGCAGAAGGACAGGGCCCGGCTATGGCTACACCTTC.

There are a few counts of this clone. The chain joins TRBV7-9 to TRBJ2-1, with a tentative D call TRBD1 (5 bases). Trimming removed 5 bases from V and 6 bases from J, with 11 bases in between. This CDR3 is built from 13 residues. The germline V gene encodes CDR1 SEHNR and CDR2 FQNEAQ (reference sequence). CDR3 DNA sequence: TGTGCCAGCAGCCTACTAAGGGGCAATGAGCAGTTCTTC. Encoded protein: CASSLLRGNEQFF.

This clone was counted between two and nine times. The chain employs TRBV15 and TRBJ1-1; D perhaps matches TRBD1 (5 bases). The V gene's germline CDR1 is LNHNV and CDR2 YYDKDF (reference sequence). The CDR3 runs to 16 residues. Trimming took 1 base from V and 4 from J, leaving 16 bases between them. The CDR3 loop reads CATSRGARAVGTEAFF. CDR3 bases: TGTGCCACCAGCAGAGGTGCCAGGGCGGTCGGCACTGAAGCTTTCTTT. The full variable domain, in which reference TRBV15 and TRBJ1-1 provide the parts outside the CDR3, is DAMVIQNPRYQVTQFGKPVTLSCSQTLNHNVMYWYQQKSSQAPKLLFHYYDKDFNNEADTPDNFQSRRPNTSFCFLDIRSPGLGDTAMYLCATSRGARAVGTEAFFGQGTRLTVV.